The next 11 T cell receptor beta chains were all read from a single sample in a study of cytomegalovirus exposure and HLA in healthy donors. PCR involved 60 Vbeta and 13 Jbeta primers. The method was immunoSEQ multiplex PCR; TCRdb's version includes in-frame clones alone and lacks a portion of them. The data show 150,000 to 200,000 clones, approximately 86% seen once. The sequencing input was PBMCs. The receptors originated from a woman aged 18-29 years in good health and CMV-seronegative.

The V and J genes are TRBV6-4 and TRBJ1-5; D is ambiguous. V lost 3 bases to trimming and J lost 7 bases, with 10 bases between them. The germline gives CDR1 MRHNA, CDR2 SNTAGT. The CDR3 runs to 13 residues. CDR3 region: CASSEESGQPQHF. DNA of the CDR3: TGTGCCAGCAGTGAGGAATCCGGGCAGCCCCAGCATTTT.

The chain employs TRBV4-1 and TRBJ2-3, with D tentatively TRBD1 (6 bases). CDR3 length equals 14 residues. V dropped 4 bases and J dropped 3 bases, with 11 bases sitting between them. Germline V lookup: CDR1 MGHRA, CDR2 YSYEKL. CDR3 DNA sequence: TGCGCCAGCAGCCCTATAGGGGGTACAGATACGCAGTATTTT. This gives the protein CASSPIGGTDTQYF.

The chain links TRBV6-5 to TRBJ2-5, with a weak D call TRBD2 (7 bases). Germline CDR1 reads MNHEY; CDR2 reads SVGAGI. Trimming pared 2 bases from V and 6 bases from J, leaving 19 bases between. The CDR3 has 16 residues. The CDR3 DNA reads as TGTGCCAGCAGTTACCCCGTGGGGGGGGCAGGACAGACCCAGTACTTC. Translating it yields CASSYPVGGAGQTQYF.

A single count supports this clone. The gene calls are TRBV9 and TRBJ2-2, with D possibly being TRBD2 (6 bases). V lost 4 bases, J lost 8 bases, and 15 bases lay in between. Per germline, CDR1 SGDLS and CDR2 YYNGEE. The CDR3 extends over 14 amino acids. The CDR3 sequence: CASSFDGGQGELFF. CDR3 nucleotide sequence: TGTGCCAGCAGCTTCGACGGGGGTCAAGGGGAGCTGTTTTTT.

This clone was counted a single time. V gene TRBV6-6 combines with J gene TRBJ2-7; the D gene is possibly TRBD2 (6 bases). Germline CDR1 reads MNHNY; CDR2 reads SVGAGI (reference sequence). The CDR3 is made up of 14 amino acids. Trimming took off 6 bases at V and 2 bases at J, with 14 bases between the two ends. This CDR3 is CASSAGGDPYEQYF. In DNA, the CDR3 is TGTGCCAGCAGCGCCGGCGGGGACCCCTACGAGCAGTACTTC.

The gene calls are TRBV6-5 and TRBJ1-2; 8 bases fit TRBD1. The CDR3 runs 14 residues. Germline V gene sequence: CDR1 MNHEY, CDR2 SVGAGI. Germline trimming cut 2 bases from V and 5 bases from J; bases unmatched to any gene: 4. CDR3 in amino acids: CASSYGQGIYGYTF. As DNA, the CDR3 is TGTGCCAGCAGTTACGGACAGGGAATTTATGGCTACACCTTC.

With regard to this clone: The junction departs from germline at one end; a sequencing error may be responsible. The V call is TRBV7-7, the J call TRBJ2-2; no reliable D call. The CDR3 loop spans 12 amino acids. The germline gives CDR1 SSHAT, CDR2 FNYEAQ (reference sequence). CDR3 bases: TGTGCTAGCAGCCCCTCCACCGGGGAGCTGTTTTTT. Amino acids: CASSPSTGELFF.

V is TRBV13 and J is TRBJ1-1, with a possible D match to TRBD1 (6 bases). Deletions cut 5 bases from V and 11 bases from J, with 24 bases between. The germline CDR1 and CDR2 sequences are PRHDT and FYEKMQ (reference sequence). This CDR3 is 15 amino acids long. This CDR3 reads CASSPQGHPRSWAFF. The CDR3 DNA sequence: TGTGCCAGCAGCCCGCAGGGACACCCTCGCAGCTGGGCTTTCTTT.

The chain joins TRBV7-2 to TRBJ2-3; 11 nucleotides align to TRBD2. The trim removed 1 base at V and 4 bases at J, leaving 13 bases unmatched. The V gene's germline CDR1 is SGHTA and CDR2 FQGNSA. The CDR3 runs to 19 residues. The CDR3 DNA sequence: TGTGCCAGCAGCTTAGTCCCTTCTCTAGCGGGGGGTGTCGCAGATACGCAGTATTTT. This gives the protein CASSLVPSLAGGVADTQYF. Full variable domain (outside the CDR3, taken from reference TRBV7-2 and TRBJ2-3): GAGVSQSPSNKVTEKGKDVELRCDPISGHTALYWYRQSLGQGLEFLIYFQGNSAPDKSGLPSDRFSAERTGGSVSTLTIQRTQQEDSAVYLCASSLVPSLAGGVADTQYFGPGTRLTVL.

The rearrangement joins TRBV7-9 to TRBJ2-3, with D possibly matching TRBD2 (5 bases). Germline values: CDR1 SEHNR, CDR2 FQNEAQ (reference sequence). Trimming pared 1 base from V and 2 bases from J, leaving 13 bases between. The CDR3 loop spans 16 amino acids. CDR3 nucleotide sequence: TGTGCCAGCAGCTTAGAGGCTAGCCGACCCACAGATACGCAGTATTTT. Protein product: CASSLEASRPTDTQYF.

The chain carries TRBV6-5 and TRBJ2-2; no clear D gene. CDR1 is MNHEY and CDR2 is SVGAGI in the germline V gene. The CDR3 spans 14 residues. With 6 bases removed from V and 1 base from J, the gap between germline ends came to 9 bases. The CDR3 coding sequence is TGTGCCAGCAGCAACGACTGGAACACCGGGGAGCTGTTTTTT. It yields the protein CASSNDWNTGELFF.